Listed below are T cell receptor beta chains from one sample, sequenced in a study of OX40 agonist ivuxolimab in advanced cancers. The repertoire was sequenced with immunoSEQ multiplex PCR; TCRdb's copy has only in-frame clones and lacks some. The data show roughly 72,000 clones, 90% to 95% seen once. Sequenced here: CD4+ or CD8+ T cells sorted from blood, sampled in a trial of the OX40 agonist ivuxolimab. The origin of the receptors is an adult with an advanced solid tumor such as melanoma, head and neck, liver or kidney cancer. CDR3s leave out the opening cysteine and the closing phenylalanine or tryptophan. A D gene is named only where the DNA matches it firmly. Where a row states a size, it is once, few, many or the class of an expanded clone; other rows omit it.

D gene: -
J gene: TRBJ2-1
CDR3 length: 14
clone size: -
V gene: TRBV12-5
CDR3 protein: ASGGGQTPTYNEQF

D gene: -
J gene: TRBJ2-7
CDR3 length: 13
clone size: -
V gene: TRBV11-2
CDR3 protein: ASSLVGTRAYEQY

D gene: TRBD1
J gene: TRBJ2-7
CDR3 length: 12
clone size: -
V gene: TRBV29-1
CDR3 protein: SAVPGQNSYEQY

D gene: -
J gene: TRBJ1-1
CDR3 length: 13
clone size: -
V gene: TRBV4-3
CDR3 protein: ASSQDKSMNTEAF

D gene: -
J gene: TRBJ1-2
CDR3 length: 11
clone size: -
V gene: TRBV12-5
CDR3 protein: ASGFLGRYGYT

D gene: TRBD2
J gene: TRBJ2-1
CDR3 length: 18
clone size: -
V gene: TRBV15
CDR3 protein: ATSREPGLAGGSSYNEQF

D gene: -
J gene: TRBJ2-2
CDR3 length: 13
clone size: -
V gene: TRBV27
CDR3 protein: ASSWQAVNTGELF

D gene: TRBD1
J gene: TRBJ2-7
CDR3 length: 13
clone size: -
V gene: TRBV4-1
CDR3 protein: ASSQGQGGTYEQY

D gene: -
J gene: TRBJ1-4
CDR3 length: 12
clone size: -
V gene: TRBV28
CDR3 protein: ASTLGGTNEKLF

D gene: TRBD1
J gene: TRBJ2-3
CDR3 length: 13
clone size: -
V gene: TRBV9
CDR3 protein: ASSAGTGPGDTQY

D gene: -
J gene: TRBJ2-1
CDR3 length: 18
clone size: -
V gene: TRBV4-3
CDR3 protein: ASSQSLDFPLVSSYNEQF

D gene: -
J gene: TRBJ2-7
CDR3 length: 14
clone size: -
V gene: TRBV27
CDR3 protein: ASSLSSWTNRDEQY

D gene: -
J gene: TRBJ2-7
CDR3 length: 12
clone size: -
V gene: TRBV9
CDR3 protein: ASSVGGTPVEQY

D gene: TRBD1
J gene: TRBJ2-2
CDR3 length: 14
clone size: -
V gene: TRBV5-1
CDR3 protein: ASRPPRQGASGELF

D gene: TRBD1
J gene: TRBJ2-7
CDR3 length: 13
clone size: once
V gene: TRBV6-6
CDR3 protein: ASSHGQGRDGEQY

D gene: -
J gene: TRBJ1-4
CDR3 length: 12
clone size: once
V gene: TRBV7-7
CDR3 protein: ASSSGRDPEKLF

D gene: TRBD2
J gene: TRBJ2-1
CDR3 length: 14
clone size: -
V gene: TRBV6-1
CDR3 protein: ASSEAALAGYNEQF

D gene: TRBD1
J gene: TRBJ2-2
CDR3 length: 13
clone size: -
V gene: TRBV6-5
CDR3 protein: ASSYSDRGSGELF

D gene: TRBD2
J gene: TRBJ2-1
CDR3 length: 14
clone size: -
V gene: TRBV7-8
CDR3 protein: ASSSLTSSSYNEQF

D gene: -
J gene: TRBJ1-5
CDR3 length: 12
clone size: once
V gene: TRBV9
CDR3 protein: ASSQSGGLQPQH

D gene: -
J gene: TRBJ2-4
CDR3 length: 13
clone size: -
V gene: TRBV6-6
CDR3 protein: ASSYGAEGGDIQY